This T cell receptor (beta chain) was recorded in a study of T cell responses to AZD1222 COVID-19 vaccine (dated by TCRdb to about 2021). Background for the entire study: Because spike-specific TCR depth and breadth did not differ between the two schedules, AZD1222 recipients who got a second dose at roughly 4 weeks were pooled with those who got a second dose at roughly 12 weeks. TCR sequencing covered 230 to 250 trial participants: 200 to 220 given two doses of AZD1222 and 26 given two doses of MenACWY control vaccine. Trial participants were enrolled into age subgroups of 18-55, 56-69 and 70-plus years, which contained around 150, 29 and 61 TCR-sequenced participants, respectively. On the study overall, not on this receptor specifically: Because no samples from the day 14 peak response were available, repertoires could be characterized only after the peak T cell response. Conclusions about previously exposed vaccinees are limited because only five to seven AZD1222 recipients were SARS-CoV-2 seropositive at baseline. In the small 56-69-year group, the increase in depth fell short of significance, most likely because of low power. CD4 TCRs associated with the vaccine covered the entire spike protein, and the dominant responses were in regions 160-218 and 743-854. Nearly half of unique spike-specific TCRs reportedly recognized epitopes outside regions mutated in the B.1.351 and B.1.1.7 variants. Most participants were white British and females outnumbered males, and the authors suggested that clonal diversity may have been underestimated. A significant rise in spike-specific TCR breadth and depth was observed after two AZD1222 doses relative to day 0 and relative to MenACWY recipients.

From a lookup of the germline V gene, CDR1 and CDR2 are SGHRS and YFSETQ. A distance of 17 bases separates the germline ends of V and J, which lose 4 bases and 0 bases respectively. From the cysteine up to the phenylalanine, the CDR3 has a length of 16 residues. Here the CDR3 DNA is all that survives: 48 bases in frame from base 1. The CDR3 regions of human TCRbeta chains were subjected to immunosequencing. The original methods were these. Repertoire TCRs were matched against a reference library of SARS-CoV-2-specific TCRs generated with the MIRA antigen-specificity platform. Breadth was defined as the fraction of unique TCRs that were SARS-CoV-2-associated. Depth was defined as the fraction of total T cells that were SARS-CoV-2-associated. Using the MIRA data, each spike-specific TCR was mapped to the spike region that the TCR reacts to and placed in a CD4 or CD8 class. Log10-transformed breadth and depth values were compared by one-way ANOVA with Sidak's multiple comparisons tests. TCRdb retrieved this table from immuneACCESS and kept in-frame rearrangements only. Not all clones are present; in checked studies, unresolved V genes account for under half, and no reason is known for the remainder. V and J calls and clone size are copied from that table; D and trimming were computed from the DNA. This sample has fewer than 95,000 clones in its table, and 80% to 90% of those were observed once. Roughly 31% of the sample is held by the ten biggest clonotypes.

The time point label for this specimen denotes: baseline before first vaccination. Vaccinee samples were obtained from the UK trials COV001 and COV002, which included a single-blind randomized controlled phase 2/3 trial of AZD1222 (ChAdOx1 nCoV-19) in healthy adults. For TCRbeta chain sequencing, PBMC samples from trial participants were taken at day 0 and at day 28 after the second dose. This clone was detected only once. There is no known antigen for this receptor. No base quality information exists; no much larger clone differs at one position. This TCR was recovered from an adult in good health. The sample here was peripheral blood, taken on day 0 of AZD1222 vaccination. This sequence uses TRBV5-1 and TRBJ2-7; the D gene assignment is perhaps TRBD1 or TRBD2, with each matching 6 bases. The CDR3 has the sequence CASSRGTSTPSYEQYF. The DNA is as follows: TGCGCCAGCAGCCGGGGGACATCCACACCCTCCTACGAGCAGTACTTC.